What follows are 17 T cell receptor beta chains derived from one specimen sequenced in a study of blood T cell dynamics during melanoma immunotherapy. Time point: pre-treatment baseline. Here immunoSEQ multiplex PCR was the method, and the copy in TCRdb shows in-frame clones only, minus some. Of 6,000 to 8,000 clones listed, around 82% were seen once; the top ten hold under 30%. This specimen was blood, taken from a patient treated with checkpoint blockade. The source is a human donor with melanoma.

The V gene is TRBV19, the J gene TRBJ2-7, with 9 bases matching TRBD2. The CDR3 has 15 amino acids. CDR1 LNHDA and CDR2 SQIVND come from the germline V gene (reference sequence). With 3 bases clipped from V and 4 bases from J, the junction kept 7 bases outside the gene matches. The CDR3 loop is CASSIPAGGAYEQYF. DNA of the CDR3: TGTGCCAGTAGTATCCCAGCGGGAGGTGCGTACGAGCAGTACTTC.

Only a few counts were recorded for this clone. The CDR3 loop reads CASSPRDTAPGNTIYF. The CDR3 DNA is TGTGCCAGCAGCCCACGAGACACAGCACCAGGAAACACCATATATTTT. The chain recombines TRBV7-9 with TRBJ1-3; no definite D call. CDR1 and CDR2 (germline): SEHNR, FQNEAQ (reference sequence). This CDR3 spans 16 amino acids. Trimming cost V 5 bases and J 4 bases, with 18 bases left between them. Supplemented by reference TRBV7-9 and TRBJ1-3, the full variable domain reads DTGVSQNPRHKITKRGQNVTFRCDPISEHNRLYWYRQTLGQGPEFLTYFQNEAQLEKSRLLSDRFSAERPKGSFSTLEIQRTEQGDSAMYLCASSPRDTAPGNTIYFGEGSWLTVV.

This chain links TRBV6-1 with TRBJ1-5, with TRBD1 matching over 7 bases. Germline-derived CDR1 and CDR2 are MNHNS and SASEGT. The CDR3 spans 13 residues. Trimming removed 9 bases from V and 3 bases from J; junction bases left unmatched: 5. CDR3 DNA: TGTGCCAGTACAGGGGTCAACAATCAGCCCCAGCATTTT. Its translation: CASTGVNNQPQHF.

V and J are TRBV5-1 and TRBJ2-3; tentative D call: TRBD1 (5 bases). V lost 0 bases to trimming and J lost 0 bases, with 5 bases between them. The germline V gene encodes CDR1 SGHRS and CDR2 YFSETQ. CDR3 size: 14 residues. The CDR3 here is CASSLAGSTDTQYF. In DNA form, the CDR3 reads TGCGCCAGCAGCTTGGCAGGGAGCACAGATACGCAGTATTTT.

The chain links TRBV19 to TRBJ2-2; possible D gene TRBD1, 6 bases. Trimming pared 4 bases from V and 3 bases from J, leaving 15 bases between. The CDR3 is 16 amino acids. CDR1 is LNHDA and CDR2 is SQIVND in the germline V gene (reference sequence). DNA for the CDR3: TGTGCCAGTAGTAGCCACGGGACAAGGGACACCGGGGAGCTGTTTTTT. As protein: CASSSHGTRDTGELFF.

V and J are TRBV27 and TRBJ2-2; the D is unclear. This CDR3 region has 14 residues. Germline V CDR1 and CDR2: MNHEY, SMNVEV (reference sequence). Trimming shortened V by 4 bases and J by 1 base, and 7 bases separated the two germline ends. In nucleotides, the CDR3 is TGTGCCAGCAGTTCCCTTGGGAACACCGGGGAGCTGTTTTTT. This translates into CASSSLGNTGELFF.

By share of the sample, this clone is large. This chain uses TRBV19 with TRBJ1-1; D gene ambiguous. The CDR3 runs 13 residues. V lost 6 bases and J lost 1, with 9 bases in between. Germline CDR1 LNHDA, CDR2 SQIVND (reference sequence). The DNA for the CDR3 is TGTGCCAGTAGCGACCGAGCGAACACTGAAGCTTTCTTT. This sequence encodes CASSDRANTEAFF.

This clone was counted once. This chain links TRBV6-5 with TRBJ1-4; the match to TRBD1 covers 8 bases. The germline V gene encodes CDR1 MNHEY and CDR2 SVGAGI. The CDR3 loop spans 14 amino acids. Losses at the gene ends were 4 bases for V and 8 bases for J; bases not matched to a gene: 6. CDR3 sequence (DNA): TGTGCCAGCAGTTCCCAACAGGGGGGAGAAAAACTGTTTTTT. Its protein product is CASSSQQGGEKLFF.

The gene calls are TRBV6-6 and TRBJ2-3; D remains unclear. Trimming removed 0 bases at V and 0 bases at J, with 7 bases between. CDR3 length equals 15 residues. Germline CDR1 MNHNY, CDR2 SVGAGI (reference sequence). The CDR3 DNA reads TGTGCCAGCAGTTACTCGACACTGAGCACAGATACGCAGTATTTT. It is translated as CASSYSTLSTDTQYF.

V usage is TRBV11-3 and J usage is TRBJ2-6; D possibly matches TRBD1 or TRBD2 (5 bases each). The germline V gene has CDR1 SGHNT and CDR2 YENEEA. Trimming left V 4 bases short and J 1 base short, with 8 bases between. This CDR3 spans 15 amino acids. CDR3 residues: CASSSGASGANVLTF. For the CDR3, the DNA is TGTGCCAGCAGCTCCGGGGCTTCTGGGGCCAACGTCCTGACTTTC.

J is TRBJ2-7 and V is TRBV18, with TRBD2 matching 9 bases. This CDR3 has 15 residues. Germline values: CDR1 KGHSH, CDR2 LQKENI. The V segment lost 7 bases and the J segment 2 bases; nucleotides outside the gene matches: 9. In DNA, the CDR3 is TGTGCCAGCTGCCCCCGCGGGGGGGAGCCCTACGAGCAGTACTTC. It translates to CASCPRGGEPYEQYF. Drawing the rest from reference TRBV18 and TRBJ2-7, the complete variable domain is NAGVMQNPRHLVRRRGQEARLRCSPMKGHSHVYWYRQLPEEGLKFMVYLQKENIIDESGMPKERFSAEFPKEGPSILRIQQVVRGDSAAYFCASCPRGGEPYEQYFGPGTRLTVT.

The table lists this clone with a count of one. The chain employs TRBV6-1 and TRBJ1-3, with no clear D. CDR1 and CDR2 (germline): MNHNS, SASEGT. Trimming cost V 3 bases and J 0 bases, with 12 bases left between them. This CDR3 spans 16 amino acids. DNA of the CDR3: TGTGCCAGCAGTGATAGTGTGGCTGGCTCTGGAAACACCATATATTTT. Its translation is CASSDSVAGSGNTIYF.

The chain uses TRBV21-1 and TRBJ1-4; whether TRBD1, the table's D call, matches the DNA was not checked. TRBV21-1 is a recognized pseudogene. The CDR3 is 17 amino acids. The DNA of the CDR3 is TGTGCCAGCAGCCCAATCCGGGACAGGGGAACTAATGAAAAACTGTTTTTT. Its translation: CASSPIRDRGTNEKLFF.

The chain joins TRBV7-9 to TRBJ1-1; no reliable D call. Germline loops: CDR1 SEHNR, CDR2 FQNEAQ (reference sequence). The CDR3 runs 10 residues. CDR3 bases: TGTGCGAGCGGGCACACTGAAGCTTTCTTT. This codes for CASGHTEAFF.

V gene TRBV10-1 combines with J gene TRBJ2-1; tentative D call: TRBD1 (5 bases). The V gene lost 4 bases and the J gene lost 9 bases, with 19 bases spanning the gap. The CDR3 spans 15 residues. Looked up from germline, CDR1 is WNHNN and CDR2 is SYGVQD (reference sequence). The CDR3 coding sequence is TGCGCCAGCAGTGCCAGGGCCCCTGTGAATGCTGAGCAGTTCTTC. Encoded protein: CASSARAPVNAEQFF.

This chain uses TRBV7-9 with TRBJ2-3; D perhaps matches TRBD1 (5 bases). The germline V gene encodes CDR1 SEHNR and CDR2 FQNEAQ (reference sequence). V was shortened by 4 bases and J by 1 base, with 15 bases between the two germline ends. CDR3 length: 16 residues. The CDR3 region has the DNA TGTGCCAGCAGCTCTGACAGTCCTTTGGGCACAGATACGCAGTATTTT. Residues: CASSSDSPLGTDTQYF.

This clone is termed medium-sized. The CDR3 is CASSPTLESRTYEQYF. The CDR3, as DNA: TGTGCCAGCAGCCCTACTTTGGAGTCCAGGACCTACGAGCAGTACTTC. The V and J genes are TRBV9 and TRBJ2-7, with no clear D. This CDR3 has 16 residues. V gave up 4 bases and J gave up 2 bases, with 19 bases separating them. CDR1 SGDLS and CDR2 YYNGEE come from the germline V gene.